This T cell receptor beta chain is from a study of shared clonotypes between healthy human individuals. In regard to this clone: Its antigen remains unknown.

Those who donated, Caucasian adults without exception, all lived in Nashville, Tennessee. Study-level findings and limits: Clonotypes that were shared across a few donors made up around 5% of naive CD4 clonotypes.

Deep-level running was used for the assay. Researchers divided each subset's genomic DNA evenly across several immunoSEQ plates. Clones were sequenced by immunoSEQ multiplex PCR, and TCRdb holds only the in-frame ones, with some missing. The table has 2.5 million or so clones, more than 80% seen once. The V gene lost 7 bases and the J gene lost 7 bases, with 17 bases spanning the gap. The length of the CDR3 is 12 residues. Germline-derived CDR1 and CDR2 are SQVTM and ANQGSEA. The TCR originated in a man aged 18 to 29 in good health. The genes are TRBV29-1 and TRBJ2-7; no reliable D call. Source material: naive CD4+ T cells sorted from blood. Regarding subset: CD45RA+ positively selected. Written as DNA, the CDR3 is TGCAGCGGGGCACAGTCCCCTGGGGAGCAGTACTTC. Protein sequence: CSGAQSPGEQYF.